Here is one TCR beta chain with its context. Its antigen remains unidentified. The CDR3 contains 17 residues. Germline V gives CDR1 SGHVS, CDR2 FQNEAQ. The V end lost 0 bases, the J end lost 4 bases, and 17 bases lay between the germline ends. This record belongs to a study of PD-1 blockade in classical Hodgkin lymphoma. General study points: When set against healthy donors, newly diagnosed patients were reported to show lower baseline TCR diversity.

Time point indicated: newly diagnosed, previously untreated cHL patient sample. Thawed PBMCs yielded CD4+ T cells through magnetic negative selection. This table comes from immunoSEQ multiplex PCR, and its TCRdb copy is limited to in-frame clones, with some not included. The repertoire holds about 35,000 clones, approximately 90% seen once, with over 0.2% in the top ten. The sequence derives from a human donor with classical Hodgkin lymphoma. The sequenced material came from CD4+ T cells from blood. V and J are TRBV7-8 and TRBJ2-3; D ambiguous. CDR3 sequence reads: CASSLAFGGRGSDTQYF. CDR3 DNA: TGTGCCAGCAGCTTAGCTTTCGGCGGCCGTGGCTCAGATACGCAGTATTTT.